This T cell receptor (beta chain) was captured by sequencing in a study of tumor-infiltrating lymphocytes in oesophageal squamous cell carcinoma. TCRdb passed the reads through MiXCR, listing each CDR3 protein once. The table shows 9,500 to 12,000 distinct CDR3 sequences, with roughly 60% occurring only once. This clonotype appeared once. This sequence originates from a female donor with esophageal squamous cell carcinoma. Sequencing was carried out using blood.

The CDR3 bases are TGTGCCAGTAGTATAGACCCAGGGGGAAGTTCCTACAATGAGCAGTTCTTC. Its translation: CASSIDPGGSSYNEQFF. The rearrangement links TRBV19 to TRBJ2-1; 7 bases fit TRBD1. The CDR3 contains 17 residues. With V trimmed by 0 bases and J by 1 base, 6 bases remained unmatched. In germline, CDR1 is LNHDA, CDR2 SQIVND (reference sequence).